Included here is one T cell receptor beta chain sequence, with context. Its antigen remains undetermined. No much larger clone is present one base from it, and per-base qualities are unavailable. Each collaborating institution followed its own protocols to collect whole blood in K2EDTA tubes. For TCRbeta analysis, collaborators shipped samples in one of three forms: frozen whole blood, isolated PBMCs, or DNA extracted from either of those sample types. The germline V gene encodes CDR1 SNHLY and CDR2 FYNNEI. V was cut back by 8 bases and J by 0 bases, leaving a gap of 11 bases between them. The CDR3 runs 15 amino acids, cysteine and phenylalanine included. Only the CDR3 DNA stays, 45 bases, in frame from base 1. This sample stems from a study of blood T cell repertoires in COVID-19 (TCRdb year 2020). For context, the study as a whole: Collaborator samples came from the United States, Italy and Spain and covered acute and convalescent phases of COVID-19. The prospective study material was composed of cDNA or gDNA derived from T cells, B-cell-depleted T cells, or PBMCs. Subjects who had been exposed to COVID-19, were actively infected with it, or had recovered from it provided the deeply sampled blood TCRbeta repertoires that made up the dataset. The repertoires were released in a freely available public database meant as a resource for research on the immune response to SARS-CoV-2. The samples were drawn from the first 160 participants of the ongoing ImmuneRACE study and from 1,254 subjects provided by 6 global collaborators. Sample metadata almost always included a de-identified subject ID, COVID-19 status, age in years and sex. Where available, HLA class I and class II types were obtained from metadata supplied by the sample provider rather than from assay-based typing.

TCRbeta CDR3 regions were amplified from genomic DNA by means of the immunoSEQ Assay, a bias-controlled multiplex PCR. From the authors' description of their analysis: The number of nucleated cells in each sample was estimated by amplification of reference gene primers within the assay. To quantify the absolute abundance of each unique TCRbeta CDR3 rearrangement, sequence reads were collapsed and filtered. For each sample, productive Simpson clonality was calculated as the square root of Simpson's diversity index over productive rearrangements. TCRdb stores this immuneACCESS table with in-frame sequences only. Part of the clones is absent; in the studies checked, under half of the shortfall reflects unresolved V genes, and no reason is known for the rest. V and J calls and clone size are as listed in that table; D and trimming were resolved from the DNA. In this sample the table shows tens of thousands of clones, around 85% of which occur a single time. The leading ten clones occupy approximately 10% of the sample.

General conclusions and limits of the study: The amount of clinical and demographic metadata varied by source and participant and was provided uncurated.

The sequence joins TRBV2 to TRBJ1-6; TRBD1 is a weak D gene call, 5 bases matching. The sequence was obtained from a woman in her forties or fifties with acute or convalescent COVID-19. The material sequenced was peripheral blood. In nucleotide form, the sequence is TGTGCCAGCCTGAGCGACAGCTCCTATAATTCACCCCTCCACTTT. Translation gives CASLSDSSYNSPLHF.